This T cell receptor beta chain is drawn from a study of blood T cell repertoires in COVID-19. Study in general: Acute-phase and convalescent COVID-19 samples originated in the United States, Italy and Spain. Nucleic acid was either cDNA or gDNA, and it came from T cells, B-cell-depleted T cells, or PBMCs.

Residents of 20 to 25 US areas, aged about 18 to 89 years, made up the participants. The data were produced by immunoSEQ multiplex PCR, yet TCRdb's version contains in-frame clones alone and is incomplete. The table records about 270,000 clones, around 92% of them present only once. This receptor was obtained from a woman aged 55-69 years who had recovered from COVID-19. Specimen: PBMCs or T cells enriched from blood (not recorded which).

CDR3 DNA: TGTGCAAGTCGCTTAGGAACAGGGACACCCCTCCACTTT. Amino acids: CASRLGTGTPLHF. This rearrangement joins TRBV12-2 to TRBJ1-6; no check of the table's D call, TRBD1, against the DNA was made. TRBV12-2 is termed a pseudogene. CDR3 size: 13 residues.